These 18 T cell receptor beta chains were all obtained from the same sample, sequenced in a study of shared T cell receptors in the human thymus. Repertoires were generated with immunoSEQ multiplex PCR, while TCRdb's copy carries only in-frame clones and drops some. Of 600,000 to 900,000 clones in the sample, approximately 83% were seen once. The same sample was also studied in work on human thymus T cells.

The sequenced material came from thymocytes. The origin of the receptors is a girl under three years old with a congenital heart defect.

The chain couples TRBV7-9 to TRBJ2-7, with D maybe TRBD1 (8 bases). The V and J ends lost 5 bases and 0 bases respectively, with 23 bases between them. The CDR3 length is 18 residues. CDR1 and CDR2 (germline): SEHNR, FQNEAQ (reference sequence). For the CDR3, the DNA is TGTGCCAGCAGCCCCTTAGGGGGGGGACAGGAGAGCTCCTACGAGCAGTACTTC. This sequence encodes CASSPLGGGQESSYEQYF.

The rearrangement joins TRBV27 to TRBJ1-1, with D tentatively TRBD1 (5 bases). The CDR3 runs 14 residues. Per the germline V gene, CDR1 is MNHEY and CDR2 is SMNVEV (reference sequence). Trimming pared 3 bases from V and 6 bases from J, leaving 14 bases between. CDR3 residues: CASSFGARDSEAFF. DNA of the CDR3: TGTGCCAGCAGTTTTGGGGCTCGAGACTCTGAAGCTTTCTTT.

For the CDR3, the DNA is TGCGCCAGCAGCCCAAGGGCCACGGGGACTGAAGCTTTCTTT. Protein sequence: CASSPRATGTEAFF. The V and J genes are TRBV5-1 and TRBJ1-1, with D unresolved. The CDR3 has 14 amino acids. The V gene lost 4 bases and the J gene lost 5 bases, with 15 bases spanning the gap. CDR1 is SGHRS and CDR2 is YFSETQ in the germline V gene. The variable domain in full, completed from reference TRBV5-1 and TRBJ1-1, reads KAGVTQTPRYLIKTRGQQVTLSCSPISGHRSVSWYQQTPGQGLQFLFEYFSETQRNKGNFPGRFSGRQFSNSRSEMNVSTLELGDSALYLCASSPRATGTEAFFGQGTRLTVV.

The V call is TRBV14, the J call TRBJ2-6; 7 nucleotides match TRBD1. The CDR3 length is 20 residues. With 2 bases clipped from V and 0 bases from J, the junction kept 13 bases outside the gene matches. Germline-derived CDR1 and CDR2 are SGHDN and FVKESK. The CDR3 loop is CASSQYLRGTVFSGANVLTF. DNA of the CDR3: TGTGCCAGCAGCCAATATCTAAGGGGGACAGTATTCTCTGGGGCCAACGTCCTGACTTTC.

V and J are TRBV19 and TRBJ1-2; D is perhaps TRBD1 (6 bases). Between the trimmed V and J ends, which lost 2 bases and 3 bases, there was a span of 13 bases. The CDR3 loop spans 15 amino acids. The germline V gene encodes CDR1 LNHDA and CDR2 SQIVND (reference sequence). Written as DNA, the CDR3 is TGTGCCAGTAGTATAAAATCACAGGGTCACTATGGCTACACCTTC. This codes for CASSIKSQGHYGYTF.

The chain links TRBV6-1 to TRBJ2-3; the D gene is possibly TRBD2 (6 bases). Per the germline V gene, CDR1 is MNHNS and CDR2 is SASEGT. The CDR3 length is 15 residues. V was pared by 4 bases and J by 8 bases, with 19 bases between. CDR3 amino acids: CASSAGTSRAGTQYF. CDR3 nucleotides: TGTGCCAGCAGTGCAGGCACCTCTAGAGCGGGTACGCAGTATTTT.

V gene TRBV12-5 combines with J gene TRBJ2-7; TRBD1 agrees at 8 bases. CDR3 size: 16 residues. J was trimmed by 5 bases and V by 2 bases; bases with no gene match: 11. Germline CDR1 reads LGHNT; CDR2 reads FRNRAP. CDR3 loop: CASGLSQGEEDDEQYF. The CDR3 nucleotides read TGTGCTAGTGGTTTGTCACAGGGGGAGGAAGACGACGAGCAGTACTTC. Based on the CDR3 plus reference TRBV12-5 and TRBJ2-7, the full variable domain is DARVTQTPRHKVTEMGQEVTMRCQPILGHNTVFWYRQTMMQGLELLAYFRNRAPLDDSGMPKDRFSAEMPDATLATLKIQPSEPRDSAVYFCASGLSQGEEDDEQYFGPGTRLTVT.

The J gene is TRBJ1-1, the V gene TRBV5-1; D remains unclear. Germline values: CDR1 SGHRS, CDR2 YFSETQ. The ends were cut back, 2 bases at V and 4 bases at J, with 21 bases in the middle. The CDR3 consists of 17 residues. CDR3 region: CASSFNPTGKRSTEAFF. The CDR3 nucleotides read TGCGCCAGCAGCTTTAACCCCACGGGGAAGAGAAGCACTGAAGCTTTCTTT.

V usage is TRBV27 and J usage is TRBJ1-1; D is perhaps TRBD1 (5 bases). V was trimmed by 5 bases and J by 4 bases, leaving 14 bases between them. The CDR3 has 14 amino acids. Germline V CDR1 and CDR2: MNHEY, SMNVEV (reference sequence). The CDR3 DNA is TGTGCCAGCAGTCCCCTGGGGGGGGTCACTGAAGCTTTCTTT. Translated: CASSPLGGVTEAFF.

The rearrangement uses TRBV28 and TRBJ1-1, with TRBD1 matching over 7 bases. The V gene end was trimmed by 7 bases and the J gene end by 3 bases; junction bases not matched to a gene: 20. The CDR3 consists of 18 residues. From germline, CDR1 is MDHEN and CDR2 SYDVKM. This CDR3 reads CASTPRYRGGSLDTEAFF. In nucleotides, the CDR3 is TGTGCCAGCACCCCCCGGTACAGGGGCGGTTCGTTGGACACTGAAGCTTTCTTT.

The rearrangement uses TRBV6-1 and TRBJ1-1; D unresolved. V was pared by 10 bases and J by 1 base, with 7 bases between. This CDR3 is built from 11 residues. Germline V gene lookup returns CDR1 MNHNS and CDR2 SASEGT. CDR3 amino acids: CATPGNTEAFF. The CDR3, as DNA: TGTGCCACACCAGGGAACACTGAAGCTTTCTTT.

The chain joins TRBV5-1 to TRBJ2-5, with D possibly TRBD2 on 5 matching bases. Per germline, CDR1 SGHRS and CDR2 YFSETQ. The CDR3 is made up of 13 amino acids. The V gene lost 6 bases and the J gene lost 2 bases, with 11 bases spanning the gap. CDR3 nucleotides: TGCGCCAGCAACCCACTAGATCAAGAGACCCAGTACTTC. The encoded protein is CASNPLDQETQYF.

J is TRBJ1-1 and V is TRBV11-2; D is unresolved. V shed 5 bases and J shed 5 bases, with 12 bases lying between them. This CDR3 contains 13 residues. Germline V gene sequence: CDR1 SGHAT, CDR2 FQNNGV. The CDR3 DNA reads TGTGCCAGCAGCCTTGGGCCCAGGACTGAAGCTTTCTTT. This codes for CASSLGPRTEAFF.

This clone was detected only once. The chain carries TRBV4-3 and TRBJ1-2; possible D gene TRBD1, 5 bases. Trimming shortened V by 4 bases and J by 2 bases, and 20 bases separated the two germline ends. The CDR3 is 17 amino acids. Germline CDR1 reads LGHNA; CDR2 reads YSLEER. For the CDR3, the DNA is TGCGCCAGCAGCCTCAGCTTAGCAGGGTTAGAAAACTATGGCTACACCTTC. It translates to CASSLSLAGLENYGYTF.

V is TRBV28 and J is TRBJ2-3; D may be TRBD2 (6 bases). The CDR3 extends over 19 amino acids. V shed 6 bases and J shed 4 bases, with 29 bases lying between them. The V gene's germline CDR1 is MDHEN and CDR2 SYDVKM. This CDR3 reads CASSLRNRWIPGLPDTQYF. The CDR3 nucleotides read TGTGCCAGCAGCTTACGAAACCGATGGATCCCGGGACTCCCAGATACGCAGTATTTT.

The chain uses TRBV19 and TRBJ1-2; possibly TRBD1 for D (5 bases). CDR3 length: 16 amino acids. V lost 4 bases and J lost 5, with 20 bases in between. Germline CDR1 reads LNHDA; CDR2 reads SQIVND (reference sequence). For the CDR3, the DNA is TGTGCCAGTAGTAGACCGACAGCCCCTACCACTTATGGCTACACCTTC. Its translation: CASSRPTAPTTYGYTF.

J is TRBJ2-7 and V is TRBV19, with 9 bases lining up with TRBD1. V was pared by 1 base and J by 4 bases, with 17 bases of the junction left unmatched. This CDR3 is 19 amino acids long. Germline CDR1 and CDR2: LNHDA and SQIVND (reference sequence). This CDR3 is CASSIVAKSKGQGIYEQYF. Written as DNA, the CDR3 is TGTGCCAGTAGTATAGTAGCAAAGTCAAAGGGACAGGGAATTTACGAGCAGTACTTC.

The gene calls are TRBV28 and TRBJ1-1; 7 bases are a match to TRBD1. Trimming took 4 bases from V and 1 from J; bases not matched to a gene: 6. This CDR3 is built from 15 residues. Germline CDR1 reads MDHEN; CDR2 reads SYDVKM. The CDR3 protein is CASSSGQARNTEAFF. CDR3 DNA: TGTGCCAGCAGTTCAGGACAGGCAAGGAACACTGAAGCTTTCTTT.